This T cell receptor (beta chain) was found in a study of human CD8 memory T cell subsets. Points from the study as a whole: Stem-like memory and precursor exhausted T cells had similarly high diversity, unlike effector memory cells.

The CDR3 extends over 15 amino acids. Germline assignment: CDR1 WNHNN and CDR2 SYGVQD (reference sequence). CD8+ T cells were isolated by negative magnetic selection. RNA originated from duplicate vials containing 150,000 sorted CD8+ T cells per subset. Comment on this clonotype: Its target is unknown.

UMI-labeled 5' RACE was used to make TCR beta libraries. TCRdb reprocessed the 5' RACE reads; each CDR3 protein has one entry and no DNA is given. Its table records more than 10,000 distinct CDR3 sequences. The chain links TRBV10-1 to TRBJ1-3. What was sequenced was CD8+ stem-like memory T cells (TSCM and TCM) sorted from PBMCs. Noted subset: stem-like memory CD8 T cells (TSTEM), CCR7+ PD-1- TIGIT-. This TCR came from a human donor in good health. This CDR3 reads CASSDGRNSGNTIYF.